Listed below are T cell receptor beta chains from one sample, sequenced in a study of CD4+ T cells in melanoma. Libraries were prepared by immunoSEQ multiplex PCR; TCRdb keeps only in-frame clonotypes and omits some of them. The sample has about 87 clones. The specimen was cells sorted by PD-1 expression. The receptor source for this set is a human donor with melanoma. CDR3s include the opening cysteine and the closing phenylalanine or tryptophan. Fields, in order: clone size, V gene, J gene, D gene, CDR3 DNA, CDR3 protein. D genes are given only for firm matches. Only some rows state a clone size, as once, few, many or a class for expanded clones.

-	TRBV30	TRBJ1-1	-	TGTGCCTGGAGCGGGACACACCGGGGAACTGAAGCTTTCTTT	CAWSGTHRGTEAFF
-	TRBV7-8	TRBJ2-1	TRBD1	TGTGCCAGCAGCTTAGTGTCCGGGACAGGGTTCAATGAGCAGTTCTTC	CASSLVSGTGFNEQFF
-	TRBV7-6	TRBJ2-5	-	TGTGCCAGCAGCCTCATACCAGGGGGGGGGTTGGAGACCCAGTACTTC	CASSLIPGGGLETQYF
-	TRBV11-2	TRBJ2-7	-	TGTGCCAGCAGCTTAGATCCTCAGGGTTACGAGCAGTACTTC	CASSLDPQGYEQYF
few	TRBV10-3	TRBJ2-2	-	TGTGCCATCAGTCAAGAAGCGGCTACCGGGGAGCTGTTTTTT	CAISQEAATGELFF
-	TRBV2	TRBJ1-1	-	TGTGCCAGCAGTGAAGATACGGTCAGGCTGAACACTGAAGCTTTCTTT	CASSEDTVRLNTEAFF
hyperexpanded	TRBV27	TRBJ1-2	TRBD1	TGTGCCAGCAGTTTGACCCGGGACAGGGGGCTAACAGGCTACACCTTC	CASSLTRDRGLTGYTF
-	TRBV20-1	TRBJ2-1	-	TGCAGTGCTTCCCCACTTTGGGAGCAGTTCTTC	CSASPLWEQFF
few	TRBV7-9	TRBJ2-5	TRBD1	TGTGCCAGCAGAACGACAGGGCCCCAAGAGACCCAGTACTTC	CASRTTGPQETQYF
-	TRBV27	TRBJ1-6	-	TGTGCCAGCAGTTTCGGACGATACTCCTATAATTCACCCCTCCACTTT	CASSFGRYSYNSPLHF
-	TRBV4-3	TRBJ2-6	-	TGCGCCAGCAGCGTCACTACGACGTCACAAAGTCGGGCCAATGTCCTGACTTTC	CASSVTTTSQSRANVLTF
few	TRBV7-7	TRBJ2-6	-	TGTGCCAGCAGCTGTGTAGTGCCACAAAGTCGGGCCAACGTCCTGACTTTC	CASSCVVPQSRANVLTF
few	TRBV28	TRBJ2-1	TRBD2	TGTGCCAGCAGTGTAACTAGCGGGGGGGCTCTCAATGAGCAGTTCTTC	CASSVTSGGALNEQFF
-	TRBV10-3	TRBJ1-6	-	TGTGCCATCAGTGTTGGACAGAACAATTCACCCCTCCACTTT	CAISVGQNNSPLHF
-	TRBV5-4	TRBJ2-5	-	TGTGCCAGCAGCTTGGGGGTTTCGGAGACCCAGTACTTC	CASSLGVSETQYF
few	TRBV7-9	TRBJ2-2	TRBD1	TGTGCCAGCAGAAGGACAGGGGGATCCGGGGAGCTGTTTTTT	CASRRTGGSGELFF